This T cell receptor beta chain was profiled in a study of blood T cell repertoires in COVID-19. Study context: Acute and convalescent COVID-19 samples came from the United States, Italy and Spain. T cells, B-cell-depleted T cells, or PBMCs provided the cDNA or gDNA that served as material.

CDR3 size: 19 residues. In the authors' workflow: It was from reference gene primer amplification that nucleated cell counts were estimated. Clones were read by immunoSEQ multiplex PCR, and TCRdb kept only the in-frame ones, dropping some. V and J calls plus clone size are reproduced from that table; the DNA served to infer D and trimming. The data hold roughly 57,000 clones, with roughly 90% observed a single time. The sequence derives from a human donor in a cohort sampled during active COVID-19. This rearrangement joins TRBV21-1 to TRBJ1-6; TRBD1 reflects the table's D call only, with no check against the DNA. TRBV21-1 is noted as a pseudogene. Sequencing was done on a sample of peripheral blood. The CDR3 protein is CASSKAPPPGSWYNSPLHF. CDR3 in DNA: TGTGCCAGCAGCAAAGCGCCCCCACCAGGGTCGTGGTATAATTCACCCCTCCACTTT.